The entry that follows covers one T cell receptor beta chain sequence. The target antigen is unknown. The entry originates in a study of T cell responses to AZD1222 COVID-19 vaccine. Findings and limits, study-wide: Repertoires were collected only later (after the peak T cell response had occurred). Donors skewed white British and female; clonal diversity was possibly underestimated. The study found vaccine-associated CD4 TCRs spanning spike, dominant at 160-218 and 743-854.

Germline V CDR1 and CDR2: SGHTA, FQGNSA. This CDR3 contains 17 residues. Trimming took 1 base from V and 0 from J; bases not matched to a gene: 8. Sequencing was performed with immunoSEQ multiplex PCR; in TCRdb, only in-frame clones are kept and a portion is missing. Among roughly 160,000 clones listed, around 87% were seen once. The specimen comprised peripheral blood, sampled on day 0 of AZD1222 vaccination. This TCR came from an adult in good health. V gene TRBV7-2 combines with J gene TRBJ2-7, with 8 bases matching TRBD2. CDR3 amino acids: CASSLVGGLAGSYEQYF. In DNA form, the CDR3 reads TGTGCCAGCAGCTTAGTTGGAGGGCTAGCGGGCTCCTACGAGCAGTACTTC. Using reference TRBV7-2 and TRBJ2-7 for the parts outside the CDR3, the full variable domain is GAGVSQSPSNKVTEKGKDVELRCDPISGHTALYWYRQSLGQGLEFLIYFQGNSAPDKSGLPSDRFSAERTGGSVSTLTIQRTQQEDSAVYLCASSLVGGLAGSYEQYFGPGTRLTVT.